Listed below are T cell receptor beta chains from one sample, sequenced in a study of cytomegalovirus exposure and HLA in healthy donors. Clones were read by immunoSEQ multiplex PCR, and TCRdb kept only the in-frame ones, dropping some. Of roughly 250,000 clones in the sample, approximately 83% were seen once. The sequencing sample was made of PBMCs. Receptors originate from a woman aged 25 to 45 in good health and CMV-seropositive. The CDR3 runs from the conserved cysteine through the conserved F or W. A D gene is named only where the DNA matches it firmly. Clone size appears in some rows only: once, few, many, or a class for an expanded clone.

j_gene	v_gene	abundance	len	d_gene	CDR3aa	CDR3nt
TRBJ2-3	TRBV7-7	-	15	TRBD1	CASSSGTGGSYTQYF	TGTGCTAGCAGTTCCGGGACAGGGGGTTCTTATACGCAGTATTTT
TRBJ1-4	TRBV27	-	17	-	CASSLFSVVRGEEKLFF	TGTGCCAGCAGTTTATTTTCGGTTGTCAGGGGTGAAGAAAAACTGTTTTTT
TRBJ1-4	TRBV5-1	-	15	-	CASSLSGGYNEKLFF	TGCGCCAGCAGCTTATCCGGGGGTTACAATGAAAAACTGTTTTTT
TRBJ2-1	TRBV28	-	13	-	CATHLHNGDEQFF	TGTGCCACGCACCTACACAACGGGGATGAGCAGTTCTTC
TRBJ1-2	TRBV6-1	-	14	TRBD1	CASRRGGTGDSYTF	TGTGCCAGCAGGAGAGGGGGGACAGGGGATAGCTACACCTTC
TRBJ2-2	TRBV7-2	-	16	-	CASSRVVGRGNGELFF	TGTGCCAGCAGCCGTGTGGTGGGCCGGGGGAACGGGGAGCTGTTTTTT
TRBJ2-7	TRBV29-1	-	13	TRBD2	CSVVPSGSPEQYF	TGCAGCGTTGTGCCTAGCGGGAGCCCCGAGCAGTACTTC
TRBJ1-1	TRBV29-1	-	13	-	CSVRGERSTEAFF	TGCAGCGTCCGAGGCGAACGATCCACTGAAGCTTTCTTT
TRBJ1-2	TRBV5-1	-	14	-	CASRKRGGNYGYTF	TGCGCCAGCAGGAAGAGGGGGGGGAACTATGGCTACACCTTC
TRBJ2-1	TRBV4-1	-	14	-	CASSQGRDYNEQFF	TGCGCCAGCAGTCAGGGGAGGGACTACAATGAGCAGTTCTTC
TRBJ2-7	TRBV30	-	13	-	CAWSVGTSYEQYF	TGTGCCTGGAGTGTCGGGACTTCCTACGAGCAGTACTTC
TRBJ2-2	TRBV6-5	few	13	-	CASLEGNTGELFF	TGTGCCAGCCTCGAGGGGAACACCGGGGAGCTGTTTTTT
TRBJ2-2	TRBV29-1	-	14	TRBD1	CSVTGTGGTGELFF	TGCAGCGTAACCGGGACAGGGGGCACCGGGGAGCTGTTTTTT
TRBJ1-2	TRBV7-2	-	12	-	CAITGSHYGYTF	TGTGCCATTACAGGGAGCCACTATGGCTACACCTTC
TRBJ2-2	TRBV27	once	13	-	CASSLTGLATLFF	TGTGCCAGCAGTTTAACAGGGCTTGCCACCCTGTTTTTT
TRBJ1-2	TRBV27	-	17	-	CASSLRWAGSPNYGYTF	TGTGCCAGCAGTTTAAGGTGGGCAGGGTCCCCTAACTATGGCTACACCTTC
TRBJ1-1	TRBV27	once	12	TRBD1	CASRYGQGEAFF	TGTGCCAGCAGATACGGACAGGGTGAAGCTTTCTTT
TRBJ1-1	TRBV27	-	18	-	CASSLGGGQGGKVTEAFF	TGTGCCAGCAGTTTAGGTGGAGGGCAGGGAGGGAAGGTGACTGAAGCTTTCTTT
TRBJ2-3	TRBV6-1	-	11	TRBD1	CASRDRGAQYF	TGTGCCAGCAGGGACAGGGGGGCGCAGTATTTT
TRBJ2-1	TRBV7-2	-	17	TRBD2	CASSLHRLAGVYNEQFF	TGTGCCAGCAGCTTGCATAGACTAGCGGGGGTATACAATGAGCAGTTCTTC
TRBJ2-7	TRBV13	-	15	TRBD2	CASSLLGLAGDEQYF	TGTGCCAGCAGCTTACTAGGACTAGCGGGAGACGAGCAGTACTTC
TRBJ1-1	TRBV7-2	-	14	-	CASSFLEGNTEAFF	TGTGCCAGCAGCTTCCTGGAGGGGAACACTGAAGCTTTCTTT
TRBJ1-4	TRBV28	once	15	TRBD1	CASSTGTGYNEKLFF	TGTGCCAGCAGCACCGGGACAGGGTATAATGAAAAACTGTTTTTT
TRBJ1-1	TRBV7-8	-	16	TRBD1	CASRHDREWVHTEAFF	TGTGCCAGCAGACATGACAGGGAATGGGTGCACACTGAAGCTTTCTTT
TRBJ2-5	TRBV14	-	14	-	CASSQLADQETQYF	TGTGCCAGCAGCCAACTGGCAGATCAAGAGACCCAGTACTTC
TRBJ2-1	TRBV6-1	-	16	TRBD2	CASSEGSTSGIDEQFF	TGTGCCAGCAGTGAAGGATCGACTAGCGGGATAGATGAGCAGTTCTTC
TRBJ2-1	TRBV10-3	-	17	TRBD2	CAISVTSGNMVGDEQFF	TGTGCCATCAGTGTTACTAGCGGGAATATGGTTGGCGATGAGCAGTTCTTC
TRBJ1-1	TRBV6-5	-	14	TRBD1	CASRSTGANTEAFF	TGTGCCAGCAGGTCAACAGGGGCGAACACTGAAGCTTTCTTT
TRBJ1-3	TRBV30	-	13	-	CAWSRGTGNTIYF	TGTGCCTGGAGTCGGGGTACTGGAAACACCATATATTTT
TRBJ2-7	TRBV28	-	15	-	CASSLRGTPAYEQYF	TGTGCCAGCAGTTTACGAGGGACTCCGGCCTACGAGCAGTACTTC
TRBJ2-2	TRBV5-1	-	17	TRBD1	CASSLEPGQGPTGELFF	TGCGCCAGCAGTTTGGAACCGGGACAGGGGCCCACCGGGGAGCTGTTTTTT
TRBJ1-5	TRBV13	-	15	-	CASSERGTANQPQHF	TGTGCCAGCAGCGAAAGGGGGACGGCCAATCAGCCCCAGCATTTT
TRBJ2-2	TRBV6-5	-	15	TRBD1	CASQSTGGFLGELFF	TGTGCCAGCCAATCCACAGGGGGATTCCTCGGGGAGCTGTTTTTT
TRBJ2-3	TRBV4-1	-	18	TRBD2	CASSQGGFTGGRTDTQYF	TGCGCCAGCAGCCAAGGGGGGTTCACGGGAGGGAGGACAGATACGCAGTATTTT
TRBJ1-1	TRBV7-9	-	16	TRBD1	CASSRPIGSGTGEAFF	TGTGCCAGCAGCCGACCGATCGGATCCGGGACAGGTGAAGCTTTCTTT
TRBJ2-7	TRBV5-1	once	15	TRBD1	CASSLTGTAVYEQYF	TGCGCCAGCAGCTTGACCGGGACAGCTGTCTACGAGCAGTACTTC
TRBJ1-1	TRBV7-9	-	13	-	CASTSGGTTEAFF	TGTGCCAGCACCAGCGGGGGGACCACTGAAGCTTTCTTT
TRBJ1-1	TRBV6-5	-	15	-	CASSYVREMNTEAFF	TGTGCCAGCAGTTACGTTAGGGAGATGAACACTGAAGCTTTCTTT
TRBJ2-7	TRBV19	-	15	TRBD2	CASSMGLADTYEQYF	TGTGCCAGTAGTATGGGGCTAGCGGATACCTACGAGCAGTACTTC
TRBJ2-7	TRBV19	-	16	TRBD1	CASSKGVGQGPYEQYF	TGTGCCAGTAGTAAAGGGGTGGGACAGGGACCCTACGAGCAGTACTTC
TRBJ2-1	TRBV5-1	-	17	TRBD2	CASSAGGSGGGYNEQFF	TGCGCCAGCAGCGCCGGAGGTAGTGGCGGGGGCTACAATGAGCAGTTCTTC
TRBJ2-1	TRBV11-2	-	15	TRBD2	CASSLTSGTYNEQFF	TGTGCCAGCAGCTTGACTAGCGGGACGTACAATGAGCAGTTCTTC
TRBJ1-5	TRBV5-1	-	15	TRBD1	CASSSTGGSNQPQHF	TGCGCCAGCAGCTCTACAGGGGGCAGCAATCAGCCCCAGCATTTT
TRBJ1-4	TRBV5-6	-	16	TRBD1	CASSRQTGTANEKLFF	TGTGCCAGCAGCCGCCAGACAGGGACGGCTAATGAAAAACTGTTTTTT